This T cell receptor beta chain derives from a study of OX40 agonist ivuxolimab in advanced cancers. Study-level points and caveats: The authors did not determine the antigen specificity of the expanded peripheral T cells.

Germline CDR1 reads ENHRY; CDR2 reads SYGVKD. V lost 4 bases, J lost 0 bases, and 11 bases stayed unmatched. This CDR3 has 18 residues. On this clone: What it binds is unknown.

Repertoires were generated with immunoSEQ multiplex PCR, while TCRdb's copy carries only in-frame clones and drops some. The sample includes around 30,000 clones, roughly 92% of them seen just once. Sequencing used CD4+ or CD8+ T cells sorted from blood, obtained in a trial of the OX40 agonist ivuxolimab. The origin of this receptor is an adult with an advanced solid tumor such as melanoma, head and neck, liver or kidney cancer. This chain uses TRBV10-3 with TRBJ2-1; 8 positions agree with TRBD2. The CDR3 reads CAISAYPIAGSSYNEQFF. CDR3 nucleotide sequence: TGTGCCATCAGTGCATACCCAATAGCGGGGAGCTCCTACAATGAGCAGTTCTTC.